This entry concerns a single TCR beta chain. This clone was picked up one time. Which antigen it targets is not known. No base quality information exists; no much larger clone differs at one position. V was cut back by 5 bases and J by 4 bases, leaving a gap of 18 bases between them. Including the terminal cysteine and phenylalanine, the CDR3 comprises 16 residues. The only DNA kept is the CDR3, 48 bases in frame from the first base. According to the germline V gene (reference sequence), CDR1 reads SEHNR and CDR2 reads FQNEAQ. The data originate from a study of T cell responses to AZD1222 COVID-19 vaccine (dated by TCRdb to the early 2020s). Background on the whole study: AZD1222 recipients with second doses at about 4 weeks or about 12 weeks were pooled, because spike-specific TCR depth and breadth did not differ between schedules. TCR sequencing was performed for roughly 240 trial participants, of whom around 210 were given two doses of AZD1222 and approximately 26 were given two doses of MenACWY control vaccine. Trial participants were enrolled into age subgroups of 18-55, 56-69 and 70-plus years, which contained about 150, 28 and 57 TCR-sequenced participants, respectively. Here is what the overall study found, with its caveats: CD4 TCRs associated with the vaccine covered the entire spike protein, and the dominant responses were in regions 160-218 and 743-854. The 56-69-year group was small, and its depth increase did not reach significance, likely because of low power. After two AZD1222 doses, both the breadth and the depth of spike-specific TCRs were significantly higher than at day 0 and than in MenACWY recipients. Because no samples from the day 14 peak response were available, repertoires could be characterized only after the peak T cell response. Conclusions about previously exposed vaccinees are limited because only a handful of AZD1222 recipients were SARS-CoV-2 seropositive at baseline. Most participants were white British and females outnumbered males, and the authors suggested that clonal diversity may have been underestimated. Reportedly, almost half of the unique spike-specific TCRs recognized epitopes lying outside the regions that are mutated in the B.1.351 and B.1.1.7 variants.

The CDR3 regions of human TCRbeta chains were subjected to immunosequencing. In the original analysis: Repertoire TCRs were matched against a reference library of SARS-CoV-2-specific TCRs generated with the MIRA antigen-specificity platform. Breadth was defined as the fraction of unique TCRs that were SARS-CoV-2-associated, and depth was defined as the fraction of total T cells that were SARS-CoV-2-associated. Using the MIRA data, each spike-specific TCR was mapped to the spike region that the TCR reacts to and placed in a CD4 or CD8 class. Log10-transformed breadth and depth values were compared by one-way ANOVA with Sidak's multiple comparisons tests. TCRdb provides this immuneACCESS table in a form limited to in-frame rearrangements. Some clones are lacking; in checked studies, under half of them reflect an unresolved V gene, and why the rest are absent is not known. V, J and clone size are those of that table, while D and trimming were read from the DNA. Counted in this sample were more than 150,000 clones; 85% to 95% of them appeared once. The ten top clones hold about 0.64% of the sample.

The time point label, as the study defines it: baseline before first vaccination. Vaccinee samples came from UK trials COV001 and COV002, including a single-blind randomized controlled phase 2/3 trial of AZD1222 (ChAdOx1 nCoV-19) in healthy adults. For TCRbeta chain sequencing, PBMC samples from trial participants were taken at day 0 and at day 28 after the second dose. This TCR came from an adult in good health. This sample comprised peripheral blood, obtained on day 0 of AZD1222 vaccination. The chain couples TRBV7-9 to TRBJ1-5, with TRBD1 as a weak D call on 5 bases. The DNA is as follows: TGTGCCAGCAGCCGAGCCTCCGGGACGTTTAATCAGCCCCAGCATTTT. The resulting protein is CASSRASGTFNQPQHF. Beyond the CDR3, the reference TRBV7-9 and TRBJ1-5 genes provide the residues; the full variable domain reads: DTGVSQNPRHKITKRGQNVTFRCDPISEHNRLYWYRQTLGQGPEFLTYFQNEAQLEKSRLLSDRFSAERPKGSFSTLEIQRTEQGDSAMYLCASSRASGTFNQPQHFGDGTRLSIL.